The 3 T cell receptor beta chains reported below all come from one sample, sequenced in a study of blood T cells in healthy people across ages. A second PCR, run for about 6 to 11 cycles, used a sample-barcoded 5' primer plus a J-beta primer mix. MiXCR, applied by TCRdb to the 5' RACE reads, yields one record per CDR3 protein. The sample has fewer than 800,000 distinct CDR3 sequences; less than 40% are singletons. Source material: blood. These receptors all come from an elderly woman in good health.

This clonotype was detected a few times. The rearrangement links TRBV20-1 to TRBJ1-1, with 9 bases matching TRBD1. Trimming at V came to 2 bases and at J to 4 bases, leaving 2 bases not matched to a gene. Germline V gives CDR1 DFQATT, CDR2 SNEGSKA (reference sequence). The CDR3 runs 13 residues. For the CDR3, the DNA is TGCAGTGCTAGACGGGACAGGGTCACTGAAGCTTTCTTT. Translation gives CSARRDRVTEAFF.

The table lists this clonotype with a few counts. A read error is possible here, since a much larger clone lies one base away. CDR3: CASSLLAGGSGANVRTF. Here the CDR3 DNA reads TGCGCCAGCAGCCTACTAGCGGGGGGCTCTGGGGCCAACGTCCGGACTTTC. The chain links TRBV5-1 to TRBJ2-6; 12 nucleotides line up with TRBD2. Germline V lookup: CDR1 SGHRS, CDR2 YFSETQ. The CDR3 length is 17 residues.

The CDR3 DNA sequence: TGTGCCATCAGTGAGAACGTCAAAAGCTCCTACGAGCAGTACTTC. Its translation is CAISENVKSSYEQYF. The chain has TRBV10-3 and TRBJ2-7; D unclear. V was shortened by 2 bases and J by 0 bases, with 11 bases between the two germline ends. The CDR3 contains 15 residues. Germline-derived CDR1 and CDR2 are ENHRY and SYGVKD.